These 16 T cell receptor beta chains were sequenced from one sample in a study of cytomegalovirus exposure and HLA in healthy donors. PCR used 60 Vbeta primers and 13 Jbeta primers. TCRdb's copy holds only in-frame clones and misses some; the assay was immunoSEQ multiplex PCR. Of 120,000 or so clones detected, around three quarters appear once; the ten largest clones hold roughly 2%. The sample taken for sequencing was PBMCs. The receptors come from a man between 18 and 29 years old in good health and CMV-seronegative.

The chain is built from TRBV7-2 and TRBJ2-7; TRBD1 matches 12 bases. CDR1 and CDR2 (germline): SGHTA, FQGNSA. The trim removed 5 bases at V and 4 bases at J, leaving 3 bases unmatched. The CDR3 contains 14 residues. The CDR3 protein is CASSPGQGAYEQYF. The CDR3 DNA reads as TGTGCCAGCAGCCCGGGACAGGGGGCGTACGAGCAGTACTTC.

The V call is TRBV6-5, the J call TRBJ1-2; 7 bases are a match to TRBD1. Germline assignment: CDR1 MNHEY and CDR2 SVGAGI. The CDR3 extends over 15 amino acids. V was pared by 4 bases and J by 3 bases, with 8 bases of the junction left unmatched. The CDR3 DNA is TGTGCCAGCAGTTTCGAAGGGGGACAGTACTATGGCTACACCTTC. Translation: CASSFEGGQYYGYTF.

The V and J genes are TRBV7-8 and TRBJ1-1; 7 nucleotides align to TRBD1. V gave up 5 bases and J gave up 0 bases; unmatched junction bases: 6. Looked up from germline, CDR1 is SGHVS and CDR2 is FQNEAQ. The CDR3 extends over 15 amino acids. CDR3 residues: CASSARTGLNTEAFF. The DNA for the CDR3 is TGTGCCAGCAGCGCCCGGACAGGACTGAACACTGAAGCTTTCTTT.

V and J are TRBV4-3 and TRBJ1-2, with D possibly being TRBD1 (6 bases). CDR3 size: 16 residues. V was shortened by 1 base and J by 0 bases, with 12 bases between the two germline ends. Looked up from germline, CDR1 is LGHNA and CDR2 is YSLEER. The CDR3 nucleotides are TGCGCCAGCAGCCAAGGAGGACAGAGGGCTAACTATGGCTACACCTTC. Residues: CASSQGGQRANYGYTF.

The chain couples TRBV27 to TRBJ1-5, with a weak D call TRBD1 (6 bases). V was clipped by 2 bases and J by 1 base, with 12 bases between them. The germline V gene encodes CDR1 MNHEY and CDR2 SMNVEV (reference sequence). This CDR3 region has 16 residues. CDR3 residues: CASSLNQQGSNQPQHF. As DNA, the CDR3 is TGTGCCAGCAGTTTAAATCAACAGGGAAGCAATCAGCCCCAGCATTTT.

The V and J genes are TRBV29-1 and TRBJ2-7, with TRBD2 matching 10 bases. The CDR3 is 15 amino acids. The V segment lost 0 bases and the J segment 2 bases; nucleotides outside the gene matches: 4. Per germline, CDR1 SQVTM and CDR2 ANQGSEA. CDR3 DNA: TGCAGCGTTGAAGAGACTAGCGGGCCCACCTACGAGCAGTACTTC. It encodes CSVEETSGPTYEQYF.

The J gene is TRBJ2-7, the V gene TRBV14; 10 positions agree with TRBD2. V shed 1 base and J 3 bases; nucleotides not matched to a gene: 15. The CDR3 sequence is 19 residues long. Germline assignment: CDR1 SGHDN and CDR2 FVKESK. CDR3 in DNA: TGTGCCAGCAGCCAAGTCCCCCTAGCGGGAGTCTCAAATTTCTACGAGCAGTACTTC. Its translation: CASSQVPLAGVSNFYEQYF.

This clone was seen a single time. The chain is built from TRBV20-1 and TRBJ2-3, with D unresolved. The germline V gene has CDR1 DFQATT and CDR2 SNEGSKA (reference sequence). CDR3 length: 11 residues. The ends were cut back, 7 bases at V and 3 bases at J, with 8 bases in the middle. The CDR3 DNA reads TGCAGTGTGTTTCGGACAGATACGCAGTATTTT. As protein: CSVFRTDTQYF.

This clone occurred a few times. The chain is built from TRBV4-3 and TRBJ2-7, with D possibly being TRBD2 (7 bases). Germline CDR1 and CDR2: LGHNA and YSLEER. Trimming took off 1 base at V and 2 bases at J, with 15 bases between the two ends. This CDR3 is built from 16 residues. This chain's CDR3 is CASSQGQAGTPYEQYF. The CDR3 bases are TGCGCCAGCAGCCAAGGGCAAGCGGGGACACCCTACGAGCAGTACTTC.

V gene TRBV10-2 combines with J gene TRBJ1-1; D unresolved. The CDR3 is 15 amino acids. The germline V gene has CDR1 WSHSY and CDR2 SAAADI. Trimming removed 3 bases from V and 0 bases from J, with 11 bases in between. The CDR3 DNA sequence: TGCGCCAGCAGTGACCCGGGAGGGATGAACACTGAAGCTTTCTTT. It specifies CASSDPGGMNTEAFF.

The V gene is TRBV7-9, the J gene TRBJ2-7, with TRBD1 identical over 8 bases. Germline V gives CDR1 SEHNR, CDR2 FQNEAQ (reference sequence). V gave up 5 bases and J gave up 5 bases; unmatched junction bases: 2. This CDR3 region has 12 residues. The CDR3 DNA reads TGTGCCAGCAGCCCGACAGGGGACGAGCAGTACGTC. It is translated as CASSPTGDEQYV.

The genes are TRBV28 and TRBJ2-5; 13 bases are a match to TRBD2. Germline V gives CDR1 MDHEN, CDR2 SYDVKM. This CDR3 contains 14 residues. V lost 4 bases and J lost 5; bases outside the gene matches: 1. CDR3 bases: TGTGCCAGCAGTTCACTAGCGGGAGGGGAGACCCAGTACTTC. Translation: CASSSLAGGETQYF. Filled out from reference TRBV28 and TRBJ2-5, the complete variable domain reads DVKVTQSSRYLVKRTGEKVFLECVQDMDHENMFWYRQDPGLGLRLIYFSYDVKMKEKGDIPEGYSVSREKKERFSLILESASTNQTSMYLCASSSLAGGETQYFGPGTRLLVL.

This clone has a single count. The chain links TRBV9 to TRBJ1-1, with TRBD1 as a possible D gene (5 bases). Looked up from germline, CDR1 is SGDLS and CDR2 is YYNGEE. Between the trimmed V and J ends, which lost 7 bases and 2 bases, there was a span of 12 bases. The CDR3 is 13 residues long. CDR3 amino acids: CASVGGRNTEAFF. The CDR3 bases are TGTGCCAGCGTCGGGGGTCGAAACACTGAAGCTTTCTTT.

The CDR3 here is CASSIKGIERATNEKLFF. CDR3 nucleotides: TGTGCCAGTAGTATTAAAGGGATCGAGAGGGCAACTAATGAAAAACTGTTTTTT. The chain joins TRBV19 to TRBJ1-4; D call uncertain. V lost 3 bases and J lost 0, with 17 bases in between. The CDR3 consists of 18 residues. In germline, CDR1 is LNHDA, CDR2 SQIVND (reference sequence).

The chain has TRBV28 and TRBJ2-1, with D perhaps TRBD2 (5 bases). In germline, CDR1 is MDHEN, CDR2 SYDVKM. The CDR3 has 16 amino acids. The germline V and J ends were trimmed by 6 bases and 8 bases, with 23 bases remaining between them. CDR3 residues: CASSSPRVAVLDEQFF. DNA of the CDR3: TGTGCCAGCAGCTCCCCGAGGGTTGCTGTTCTCGATGAGCAGTTCTTC. The full variable domain, its missing parts supplied by reference TRBV28 and TRBJ2-1, is DVKVTQSSRYLVKRTGEKVFLECVQDMDHENMFWYRQDPGLGLRLIYFSYDVKMKEKGDIPEGYSVSREKKERFSLILESASTNQTSMYLCASSSPRVAVLDEQFFGPGTRLTVL.

J is TRBJ2-1 and V is TRBV7-2; a weak D match, TRBD2 (6 bases). Germline V gene sequence: CDR1 SGHTA, CDR2 FQGNSA. V gave up 5 bases and J gave up 10 bases, with 18 bases separating them. The CDR3 covers 14 residues. CDR3 bases: TGTGCCAGCAGCCCAATGGCGGAGGGACTCGAGCAGTTCTTC. Protein sequence: CASSPMAEGLEQFF.